Presented here are 22 T cell receptor beta chains from one specimen sequenced in a study of tumor and adjacent non-tumor tissue in lung cancer. TCRbeta libraries were built with three rounds of nested PCR, modified from ARM-PCR. MiXCR was run by TCRdb on the multiplex PCR reads, yielding one entry per CDR3 protein. The sample comprises about 76,000 distinct CDR3 sequences, around two thirds of which are singletons, and about 12% rests with the top ten. No cell sorting was done before RNA was extracted from the tissue. The sequenced sample was lung tumor tissue. Source of these receptors: a woman aged 70-85 years with non-small cell lung cancer.

In its sample, this clonotype was seen many times. The chain is built from TRBV28 and TRBJ2-7; 9 nucleotides line up with TRBD2. This CDR3 is built from 13 residues. CDR1 is MDHEN, CDR2 SYDVKM, per germline. With V trimmed by 10 bases and J by 5 bases, 9 bases remained unmatched. CDR3 loop: CATSSGAFDEQYF. CDR3 sequence (DNA): TGTGCCACCTCTAGCGGGGCCTTCGACGAGCAGTACTTC.

The chain has TRBV29-1 and TRBJ2-6; 7 nucleotides agree with TRBD1. V lost 7 bases and J lost 5; bases outside the gene matches: 14. Germline V gene sequence: CDR1 SQVTM, CDR2 ANQGSEA. The CDR3 is 16 residues long. The CDR3 here is CSGQGLSPPRANVLTF. DNA of the CDR3: TGCAGCGGACAGGGCCTTTCCCCCCCTAGGGCCAACGTCCTGACTTTC. Full variable domain (remainder filled in from reference TRBV29-1 and TRBJ2-6): SAVISQKPSRDICQRGTSLTIQCQVDSQVTMMFWYRQQPGQSLTLIATANQGSEATYESGFVIDKFPISRPNLTFSTLTVSNMSPEDSSIYLCSGQGLSPPRANVLTFGAGSRLTVL.

As concerns this clonotype: The junction departs from germline at one end; a sequencing error may be responsible. This chain joins TRBV4-2 and TRBJ1-6, with D hard to call. The CDR3 is 16 residues long. Germline CDR1 and CDR2: LGHNA and YNFKEQ. CDR3 DNA sequence: TGTGCCAGCAGCCAAGAAACGGGGTTGTCAGATTCACTCCTCCACTTT. It specifies CASSQETGLSDSLLHF.

In regard to this clonotype: The conserved phenylalanine or tryptophan normally closing the CDR3 is absent here, so this likely arose from a read error. The V call is TRBV28, the J call TRBJ2-5; D is undetermined. Trimming took off 6 bases at V and 7 bases at J, with 9 bases between the two ends. The CDR3 covers 11 residues. Germline V gene data show CDR1 as MDHEN and CDR2 as SYDVKM. The CDR3: CASSNPRTQYS. In nucleotides, the CDR3 is TGTGCCAGCAGCAACCCCAGGACCCAGTACTCA.

A single count supports this clonotype. No conserved phenylalanine or tryptophan ends this CDR3, so it is likely a read error. The CDR3 bases are TGTGCCAGAGGACCCCAGGGGGCGCGGGGAAACATCATATATATT. Protein sequence: CARGPQGARGNIIYI. The chain joins TRBV6-5 to TRBJ1-3, with 8 bases aligning to TRBD1. Looked up from germline, CDR1 is MNHEY and CDR2 is SVGAGI. The CDR3 sequence is 15 residues long.

Turning to this clonotype: Its ends do not fully match the called genes, so a read error is possible. The DNA of the CDR3 is TGTGCCAGCAGTTTGGACCGGGACACGACATTCGAGTTATTC. Protein: CASSLDRDTTFELF. The chain carries TRBV5-4 and TRBJ2-1; possible D gene TRBD1, 6 bases. The CDR3 covers 14 residues. CDR1 is SGHNT, CDR2 YYREEE, per germline (reference sequence).

Details on this clonotype: At one end, the junction sequence differs from germline, possibly due to a read error. The V gene is TRBV12-3 or TRBV12-4, the J gene TRBJ2-7, with a weak D call TRBD2 (5 bases). CDR3 length: 12 amino acids. The CDR3 DNA sequence: TGCGTCAGCAGTTTACCAGGCGGGGAGCAGTACTTC. Amino acid sequence: CVSSLPGGEQYF.

The chain links TRBV11-1 to TRBJ1-2, with D unresolved. The CDR3 sequence is 14 residues long. Germline loops: CDR1 SGHAT, CDR2 FQDESV (reference sequence). Trimming removed 9 bases from V and 4 bases from J, with 18 bases in between. The CDR3 region is CASSHSGVRYGYTF. Here the CDR3 DNA reads TGTGCCAGTAGTCACTCGGGAGTTCGCTATGGCTACACCTTC.

On this clonotype itself: One junction end does not reproduce the germline sequence, and a read error may be involved. The J gene is TRBJ1-4, the V gene TRBV12-3 or TRBV12-4, with a tentative D call TRBD1 (5 bases). The length of the CDR3 is 14 residues. The CDR3 DNA follows: TGTGCCTGCAGCCCCGGGGGTGCAAATGAAAAACTGTTTTTT. Translating gives CACSPGGANEKLFF.

The chain has TRBV12-3 or TRBV12-4 and TRBJ1-1; D is undetermined. The length of the CDR3 is 12 residues. Here the CDR3 DNA reads TGTGGCAGTCACGCTAAGAACACTGAAGCTTTCTTT. Amino acid sequence: CGSHAKNTEAFF.

With respect to this clonotype: One end of the junction fails to match germline, which may point to a read error. The rearrangement uses TRBV6-1 and TRBJ1-4; D is unclear. From germline, CDR1 is MNHNS and CDR2 SASEGT. This CDR3 has 15 amino acids. CDR3 amino acids: CGSTGREGWIEKLFF. DNA of the CDR3: TGTGGCAGCACCGGAAGGGAAGGTTGGATTGAAAAACTGTTTTTT.

This clonotype was counted many times. This chain joins TRBV7-9 and TRBJ1-3; D unclear. The CDR3 contains 13 residues. Germline V lookup: CDR1 SEHNR, CDR2 FQNEAQ (reference sequence). The V end lost 4 bases, the J end lost 4 bases, and 8 bases lay between the germline ends. CDR3 DNA: TGTGCCAGCAGCTCCCTTCGGGGAAACACCATATATTTT. This codes for CASSSLRGNTIYF.

Concerning this clonotype: The CDR3 does not end in the conserved phenylalanine or tryptophan, so this is likely a read error. The rearrangement joins TRBV29-1 to TRBJ1-1; D is unresolved. CDR3 length: 16 amino acids. CDR1 SQVTM and CDR2 ANQGSEA come from the germline V gene. V lost 6 bases, J lost 10 bases, and 30 bases lay in between. The CDR3 protein is CSVQNARTSQDDAAFS. The CDR3 DNA follows: TGCAGCGTCCAGAATGCAAGAACTTCTCAGGACGATGCAGCTTTCTCT.

There are a few counts of this clonotype. The junction differs from germline at one of its ends, possibly a read error. The chain has TRBV12-3 or TRBV12-4 and TRBJ2-7; the D gene is possibly TRBD1 (6 bases). The CDR3 is 14 amino acids. The CDR3 DNA sequence: TGTGCCCGCAGCCCTGACAGGCGGTCCTACGAGCAGTACTTC. It encodes CARSPDRRSYEQYF.

With regard to this clonotype: A much larger clone is a single base away; this may be a read error. This CDR3 fails to terminate in the conserved phenylalanine or tryptophan, so it likely reflects a read error. In nucleotides, the CDR3 is TGTGCCAGCAGCCAAGATCTGAACAGGGGATCGATCGGGACCCAGTACCTC. Translation: CASSQDLNRGSIGTQYL. V gene TRBV14 combines with J gene TRBJ2-5, with TRBD1 identical over 7 bases. J lost 7 bases, V lost 0 bases, and 14 bases had no gene match. The CDR3 runs 17 residues. Germline V lookup: CDR1 SGHDN, CDR2 FVKESK.

Concerning this clonotype: One end of the junction varies from germline; a read error may be responsible. J is TRBJ2-1 and V is TRBV4-1; D might be TRBD2 (7 bases). There are 19 residues in the CDR3. Germline V gives CDR1 MGHRA, CDR2 YSYEKL. The CDR3 DNA follows: TGCGCCAGCAGCCAAGACCCTGGATCTAGGGGGACTACCTACAATGAGGAGTTCTTC. Its protein is CASSQDPGSRGTTYNEEFF.

For this clonotype: The junction departs from germline at one end; a sequencing error may be responsible. The chain carries TRBV6-1 and TRBJ2-5; D perhaps matches TRBD2 (5 bases). The CDR3 contains 18 residues. Germline CDR1 is MNHNS and CDR2 is SASEGT. The CDR3 is CASRGSKSLACYQETQYF. CDR3 coding DNA: TGTGCTAGCAGAGGTTCAAAGAGTCTAGCCTGTTACCAAGAGACCCAGTACTTC.

This clonotype was seen just once. The junction departs from the called germline gene at one end, perhaps through a read error. The gene calls are TRBV29-1 and TRBJ2-5; tentatively, D is TRBD2 (6 bases). Germline CDR1 and CDR2: SQVTM and ANQGSEA. The CDR3 runs to 14 residues. The CDR3 region is CSVVTAGGWETQHF. Written as DNA, the CDR3 is TGCAGCGTTGTGACAGCCGGGGGATGGGAGACCCAGCACTTC.

This clonotype was found a few times. This clone may be a read error of a much larger clone one base away. The chain combines TRBV7-9 with TRBJ1-6; no firm D call. Between the trimmed V and J ends, which lost 5 bases and 7 bases, there was a span of 12 bases. Germline assignment: CDR1 SEHNR and CDR2 FQNEAQ (reference sequence). The CDR3 length is 14 residues. For the CDR3, the DNA is TGTGCCAGCAGCCCGGGTCAGAGGAATTCACCCCTCCACTTT. As protein: CASSPGQRNSPLHF.

Comments on this clonotype: At one of its ends the junction is not consistent with the germline gene, which may arise from a read error. The J gene is TRBJ1-1, the V gene TRBV6-1, with a weak D call TRBD1 (6 bases). This CDR3 spans 18 amino acids. CDR1 is MNHNS and CDR2 is SASEGT in the germline V gene. CDR3 residues: CASSILKHTGLGNTEAFF. The CDR3 DNA follows: TGTGCCAGCAGCATCTTAAAACACACAGGGTTGGGGAACACCGAAGCCTTCTTT.

The chain combines TRBV30 with TRBJ1-1; D is unresolved. The V end lost 7 bases, the J end lost 1 base, and 16 bases lay between the germline ends. The germline V gene encodes CDR1 GTSNPN and CDR2 SVGIG (reference sequence). The CDR3 is made up of 14 amino acids. The CDR3 DNA reads as TGTGCCTACTCGGCGTTTAGCTCGAACACTGAAGCTTTCTTT. It encodes CAYSAFSSNTEAFF.

The V call is TRBV29-1, the J call TRBJ1-1; D is uncertain. V lost 4 bases to trimming and J lost 4 bases, with 13 bases between them. Germline loops: CDR1 SQVTM, CDR2 ANQGSEA. The CDR3 length is 13 residues. The CDR3 DNA is TGCAGCGTTGCCCCGAGTTCGACCACTGAAGCTTTCTTT. This sequence encodes CSVAPSSTTEAFF. The whole variable domain, filled in from reference TRBV29-1 and TRBJ1-1, reads SAVISQKPSRDICQRGTSLTIQCQVDSQVTMMFWYRQQPGQSLTLIATANQGSEATYESGFVIDKFPISRPNLTFSTLTVSNMSPEDSSIYLCSVAPSSTTEAFFGQGTRLTVV.